This T cell receptor beta chain was sequenced during a study of cytomegalovirus exposure and HLA in healthy donors. As for the study in general: Around 85 million unique TCR sequences came from HLA-typed donors in an early release. General study points: The study recorded about 160 TCR beta chains that were cytomegalovirus-associated. Evidence from a later analysis indicated that most CMV-associated TCR beta chains looked HLA-restricted. The presence/absence work took it that sequencing depth was about the same across donors.

The PCR had 60 Vbeta and 13 Jbeta primers. Produced via immunoSEQ multiplex PCR; TCRdb's table is partial and in-frame only. Counted here are about 130,000 clones, approximately 79% occurring once; the ten biggest clones make up 4.3%. The CDR3 length is 16 residues. Germline V gives CDR1 MDHEN, CDR2 SYDVKM. V lost 4 bases and J 2 bases, leaving 12 bases between the germline ends. This clone was found a few times. Its antigen is as yet unknown. This chain uses TRBV28 with TRBJ2-6, with D possibly TRBD2 on 6 matching bases. This clonotype was obtained from a man younger than 35 in good health and CMV-seropositive. Sequenced sample: PBMCs. The DNA for the CDR3 is TGTGCCAGCAGTTCACATACGGGGGCTGGGGCCAACGTCCTGACTTTC. This codes for CASSSHTGAGANVLTF.